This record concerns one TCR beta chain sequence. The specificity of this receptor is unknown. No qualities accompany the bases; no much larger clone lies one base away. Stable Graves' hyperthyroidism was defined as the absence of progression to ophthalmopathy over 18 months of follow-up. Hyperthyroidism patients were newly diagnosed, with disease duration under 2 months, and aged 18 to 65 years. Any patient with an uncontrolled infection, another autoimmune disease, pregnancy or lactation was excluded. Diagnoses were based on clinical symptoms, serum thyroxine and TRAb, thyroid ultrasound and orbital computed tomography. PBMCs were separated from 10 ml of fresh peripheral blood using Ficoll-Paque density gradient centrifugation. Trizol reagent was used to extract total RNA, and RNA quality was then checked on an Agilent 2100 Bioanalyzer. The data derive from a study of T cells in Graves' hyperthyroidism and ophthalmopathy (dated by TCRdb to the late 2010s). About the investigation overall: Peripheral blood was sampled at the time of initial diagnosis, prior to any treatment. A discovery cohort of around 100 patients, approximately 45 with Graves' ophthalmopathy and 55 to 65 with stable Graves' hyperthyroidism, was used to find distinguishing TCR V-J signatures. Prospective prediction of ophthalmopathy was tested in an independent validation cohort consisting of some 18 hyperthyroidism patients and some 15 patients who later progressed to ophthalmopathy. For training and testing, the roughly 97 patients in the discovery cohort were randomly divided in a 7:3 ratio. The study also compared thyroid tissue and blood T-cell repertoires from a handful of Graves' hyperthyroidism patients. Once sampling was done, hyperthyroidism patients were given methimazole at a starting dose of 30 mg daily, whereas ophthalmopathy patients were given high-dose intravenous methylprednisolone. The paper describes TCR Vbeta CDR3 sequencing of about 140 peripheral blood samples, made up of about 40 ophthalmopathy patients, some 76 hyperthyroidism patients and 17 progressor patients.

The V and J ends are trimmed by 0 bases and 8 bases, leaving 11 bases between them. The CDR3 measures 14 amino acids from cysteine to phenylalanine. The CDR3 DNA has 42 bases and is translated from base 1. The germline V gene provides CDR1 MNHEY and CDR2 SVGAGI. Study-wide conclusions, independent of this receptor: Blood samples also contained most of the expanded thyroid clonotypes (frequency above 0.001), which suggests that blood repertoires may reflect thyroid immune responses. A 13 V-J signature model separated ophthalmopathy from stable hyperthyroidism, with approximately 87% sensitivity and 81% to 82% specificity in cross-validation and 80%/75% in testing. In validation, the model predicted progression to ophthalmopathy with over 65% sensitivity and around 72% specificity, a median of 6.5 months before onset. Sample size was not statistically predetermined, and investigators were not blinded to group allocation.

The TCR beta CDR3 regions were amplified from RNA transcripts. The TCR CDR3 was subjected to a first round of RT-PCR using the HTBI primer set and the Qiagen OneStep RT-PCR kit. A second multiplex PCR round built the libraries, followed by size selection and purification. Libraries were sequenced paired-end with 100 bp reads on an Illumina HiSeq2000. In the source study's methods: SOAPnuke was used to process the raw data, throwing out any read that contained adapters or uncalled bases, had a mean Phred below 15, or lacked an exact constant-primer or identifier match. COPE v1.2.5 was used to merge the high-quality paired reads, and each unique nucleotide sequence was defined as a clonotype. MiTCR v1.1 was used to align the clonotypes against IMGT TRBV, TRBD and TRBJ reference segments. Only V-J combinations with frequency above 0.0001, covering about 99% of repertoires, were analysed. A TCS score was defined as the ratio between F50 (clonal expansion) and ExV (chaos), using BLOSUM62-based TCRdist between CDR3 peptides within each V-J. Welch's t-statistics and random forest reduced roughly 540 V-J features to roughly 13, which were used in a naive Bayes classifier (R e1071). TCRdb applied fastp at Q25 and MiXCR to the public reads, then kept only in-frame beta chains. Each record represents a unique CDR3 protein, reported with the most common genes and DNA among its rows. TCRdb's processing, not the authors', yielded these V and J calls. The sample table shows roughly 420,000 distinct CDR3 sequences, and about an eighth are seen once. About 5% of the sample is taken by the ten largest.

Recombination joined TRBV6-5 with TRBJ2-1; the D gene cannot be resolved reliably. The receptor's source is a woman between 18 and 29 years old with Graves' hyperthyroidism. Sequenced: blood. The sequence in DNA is TGTGCCAGCAGTTACTCAGACCCGGGCGATGAGCAGTTCTTC. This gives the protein CASSYSDPGDEQFF.